Given below is one T cell receptor (beta chain) in context. This entry is derived from a study of blood T cell repertoires in COVID-19. Profiling relied on immunoSEQ multiplex PCR, and the TCRdb table lists in-frame clones only, not all of them. This table holds 270,000 or so clones, around 90% found once. CDR1 is GTSNPN and CDR2 is SVGIG in the germline V gene (reference sequence). V shed 1 base, J shed 5 bases, and the junction held 13 bases outside the gene matches. CDR3 length equals 17 residues. The gene calls are TRBV30 and TRBJ2-3, with TRBD2 matching over 9 bases. This clonotype was sampled from a woman in her 30s with acute COVID-19. The material sequenced was PBMCs or T cells enriched from blood (not recorded which). In nucleotides, the CDR3 is TGTGCCTGGAGTGAAGGTAGCGGGAGCGATTTGGTAGATACGCAGTATTTT. This sequence encodes CAWSEGSGSDLVDTQYF.